This record covers a single TCR beta chain. Its antigen is undetermined. The naive CD8+ gate required CD45RO-CCR7+CD27+CD95- phenotype. The libraries of TRB cDNA were constructed through 5' RACE using UMI labels. TCRdb reprocessed the 5' RACE reads, keeping one entry per CDR3 protein, no DNA. The repertoire table contains tens of thousands of distinct CDR3 sequences. The sample belongs to a study of CXCR3-negative and CXCR3-positive naive CD8 T cells. Study-wide findings and caveats: Surface CD5 matched across naive subsets, and TRB CDR3 properties served to infer TCR strength. Naive subsets were similarly diverse, while memory CD8+ repertoires were much less diverse. Hydrophobicity of TRB CDR3s was greater in CXCR3-positive naive cells than in CXCR3-negative naive cells.

The sequenced sample consisted of naive CXCR3+ CD8+ T cells from blood. Stated subset: CD45RO-CCR7+CD27+CD95- naive CD8+ T cells expressing CXCR3 (TNR3+). This receptor was identified in a human donor in good health. Some clones in this sample may be carry-over from other donors' samples.

This CDR3 is CSVNRGNTGELFF. The chain is built from TRBV29-1 and TRBJ2-2; TCRdb lists TRBD1, though no DNA is available to test this call. From germline, CDR1 is SQVTM and CDR2 ANQGSEA. The CDR3 covers 13 residues.